This is a list of T cell receptor beta chains from one sample in a study of blood T cell repertoires in COVID-19. Assay: immunoSEQ multiplex PCR; the TCRdb copy retains only in-frame clones and omits some. Of about 370,000 clones listed, roughly nine tenths are singletons. What was sequenced was PBMCs or T cells enriched from blood (not recorded which). Every receptor here comes from a man younger than 35 who had recovered from COVID-19. Each CDR3 is given without its conserved first and last residue. Clone size is shown for a subset of rows, as once, few, many or a class of expanded clone.

J	size	V	CDR3
TRBJ1-1	few	TRBV5-1	ASSAQAANTEAF
TRBJ1-1	.	TRBV12-3/TRBV12-4	ASSFSTGVAF
TRBJ2-1	.	TRBV11-2	ASSLARAYRAYNEQF
TRBJ2-3	many	TRBV7-3	ASRLTSGGTDTQY
TRBJ2-2	.	TRBV7-6	ASSFQDYNTGELF
TRBJ1-2	.	TRBV7-2	ASSFYGPPGQIANYGYT
TRBJ1-5	.	TRBV2	ASSAGTGVSNQPQH
TRBJ1-1	once	TRBV7-2	ASRPAGRFRTEAF
TRBJ1-2	.	TRBV12-3/TRBV12-4	ASSFEGRHGYT
TRBJ1-6	.	TRBV28	ASSLRRTGANSPLH
TRBJ1-6	.	TRBV6-5	ASSRSGQGVSPLH
TRBJ1-2	.	TRBV18	ASSPPGTGDRGYT
TRBJ2-2	.	TRBV5-1	ASSLVGRNTGELF
TRBJ2-1	once	TRBV9	ASSVASGGNEQF
TRBJ1-5	.	TRBV28	ASSPGQGSWSQPQH
TRBJ2-5	.	TRBV7-3	ASSHGQGGETQY
TRBJ1-2	.	TRBV18	ASSPPARGQGRGYT
TRBJ1-1	.	TRBV7-9	ASSATGPEAF
TRBJ2-3	.	TRBV6-1	ASSERPRGSTDTQY
TRBJ2-5	.	TRBV11-2	ASSFDNQETQY
TRBJ2-3	.	TRBV28	ASSRGGYYGTDTQY
TRBJ1-2	few	TRBV11-2	ASSPRTGGNYGYT
TRBJ2-7	.	TRBV7-9	ASSLGGKYEQY
TRBJ1-6	.	TRBV6-4	ASSDLPTGGGNSPLH
TRBJ1-5	.	TRBV4-3	ASSQWTGGQPQH
TRBJ1-1	.	TRBV7-9	ASGMTAMNTEAF
TRBJ2-5	.	TRBV28	ASKQQNQETQY
TRBJ2-2	.	TRBV30	AWSQQGSGELF
TRBJ1-2	.	TRBV6-5	ASSYRQGKDGYT
TRBJ2-7	.	TRBV6-5	ASSTDRGLYEQY
TRBJ2-7	.	TRBV7-3	ASSLTAGNEQY
TRBJ2-1	.	TRBV5-8	ASKKTGIYNEQF
TRBJ1-1	.	TRBV9	ASSAGQYTEAF
TRBJ2-3	once	TRBV4-2	ASSQGTSGVTDTQY
TRBJ2-2	.	TRBV12-3/TRBV12-4	ASSINTGELF
TRBJ2-7	once	TRBV4-3	ASSQDIVGVGGFSYEQY
TRBJ2-5	.	TRBV12-3/TRBV12-4	ASSLVWGETQY
TRBJ2-3	once	TRBV5-6	ASSPGTGADTQY
TRBJ2-7	.	TRBV5-4	ASSPRGGSVYEQY
TRBJ1-3	.	TRBV5-1	ASSLWSSVSGNTIY
TRBJ1-2	.	TRBV6-1	ASSEYGQGSYGYT
TRBJ2-5	.	TRBV12-3/TRBV12-4	ASTPGVRETQY
TRBJ2-5	.	TRBV11-1	ASSQDRVETQY
TRBJ2-2	.	TRBV7-6	ASSPTTTGLGSTGELF
TRBJ2-5	once	TRBV11-3	ASSLIAGGKTETQY
TRBJ2-1	.	TRBV7-6	ASSTRLAGGPDEQF
TRBJ2-2	.	TRBV11-2	ASSQLGTGGTGELF
TRBJ2-1	once	TRBV13	ASQAGRNEQF
TRBJ2-3	.	TRBV4-3	ASSQHFSQMGSDTQY
TRBJ2-3	.	TRBV7-2	ASSYDSGTDTQY
TRBJ2-1	.	TRBV10-3	AISYRDRGYNEQF
TRBJ2-3	.	TRBV19	ASSMGMRVGTDTQY
TRBJ1-5	.	TRBV18	ASSPDRSQPQH
TRBJ1-2	.	TRBV28	ATERTLIGYT
TRBJ2-7	.	TRBV2	ASSDTPGGMQY